The 16 T cell receptor beta chains in this list originate from one sample, sequenced in a study of T cells in localized non-small cell lung cancer. Using immunoSEQ multiplex PCR, the repertoire was profiled, and TCRdb retains in-frame clones only, with some absent. The sample includes 55,000 to 65,000 clones, 80% to 95% of them seen just once. The sequencing here drew on peripheral blood, taken before any cancer treatment. Receptors originate from a man between 40 and 70 years old with stage I lung adenocarcinoma.

CDR3 nucleotides: TGTGCCAGCAGCTTAGCGATCCAAGGCGGGACCTACGAGCAGTACTTC. Amino acids: CASSLAIQGGTYEQYF. V is TRBV7-8 and J is TRBJ2-7; TRBD2 might be the D (6 bases). V was trimmed by 0 bases and J by 2 bases, leaving 14 bases between them. The CDR3 runs 16 residues. Per germline, CDR1 SGHVS and CDR2 FQNEAQ.

This clone occurred once. The chain carries TRBV6-6 and TRBJ2-7, with TRBD1 matching over 12 bases. With V trimmed by 8 bases and J by 6 bases, 14 bases remained unmatched. The CDR3 consists of 16 residues. Germline V gene lookup returns CDR1 MNHNY and CDR2 SVGAGI (reference sequence). CDR3 region: CASVKGIGTGGGEQYF. In DNA, the CDR3 is TGTGCCAGCGTTAAAGGTATAGGGACAGGGGGCGGCGAGCAGTACTTC.

This clone was observed a single time. This chain links TRBV29-1 with TRBJ2-7, with 7 bases lining up with TRBD1. The germline CDR1 and CDR2 sequences are SQVTM and ANQGSEA. V lost 5 bases and J lost 5; bases outside the gene matches: 3. The CDR3 length is 11 residues. CDR3 DNA: TGCAGCGTTAGGGGGCTCCACGAGCAGTACTTC. The encoded protein is CSVRGLHEQYF.

The rearrangement links TRBV28 to TRBJ2-1, with D perhaps matching TRBD1 (5 bases). In germline, CDR1 is MDHEN, CDR2 SYDVKM. V shed 7 bases and J shed 1 base, with 14 bases lying between them. CDR3 length: 15 amino acids. CDR3 DNA sequence: TGTGCCAGCACCCTGTTAGGGGCTTCCTACAATGAGCAGTTCTTC. As protein: CASTLLGASYNEQFF.

The chain uses TRBV11-1 and TRBJ2-1, with 7 bases that match TRBD2. Germline V gene lookup returns CDR1 SGHAT and CDR2 FQDESV (reference sequence). This CDR3 is 16 amino acids long. With 6 bases clipped from V and 5 bases from J, the junction kept 13 bases outside the gene matches. The CDR3 is CASRRNRLAENNEQFF. CDR3 coding DNA: TGTGCCAGCAGGCGTAATCGGCTAGCGGAAAACAATGAGCAGTTCTTC.

This CDR3 is CASSLPGYNEQFF. The CDR3 bases are TGTGCCAGCAGCTTGCCCGGATACAATGAGCAGTTCTTC. The chain has TRBV11-2 and TRBJ2-1; unclear D gene. The V and J ends lost 3 bases and 4 bases respectively, with 7 bases between them. Germline V gene sequence: CDR1 SGHAT, CDR2 FQNNGV. This CDR3 spans 13 amino acids. The full variable domain, completed using reference TRBV11-2 and TRBJ2-1, is EAGVAQSPRYKIIEKRQSVAFWCNPISGHATLYWYQQILGQGPKLLIQFQNNGVVDDSQLPKDRFSAERLKGVDSTLKIQPAKLEDSAVYLCASSLPGYNEQFFGPGTRLTVL.

The gene calls are TRBV6-4 and TRBJ2-3, with 7 bases lining up with TRBD2. Trimming took 0 bases from V and 0 from J; bases not matched to a gene: 3. Per germline, CDR1 MRHNA and CDR2 SNTAGT. This CDR3 comprises 16 residues. The CDR3 loop reads CASSDSISGSTDTQYF. The CDR3 DNA is TGTGCCAGCAGTGACTCGATTAGCGGGAGCACAGATACGCAGTATTTT.

This clone was detected only a few times. The V gene is TRBV19, the J gene TRBJ2-1, with a weak D call TRBD1 (5 bases). The CDR3 length is 15 residues. With 3 bases removed from V and 7 bases from J, the gap between germline ends came to 16 bases. The germline V gene encodes CDR1 LNHDA and CDR2 SQIVND (reference sequence). The CDR3 reads CASSMGQGSVNEQFF. CDR3 nucleotides: TGTGCCAGTAGTATGGGGCAGGGATCGGTGAATGAGCAGTTCTTC.

The gene calls are TRBV7-9 and TRBJ2-3; D is uncertain. The V end lost 7 bases, the J end lost 6 bases, and 11 bases lay between the germline ends. This CDR3 contains 12 residues. The germline gives CDR1 SEHNR, CDR2 FQNEAQ (reference sequence). CDR3 amino acids: CASTAYYDTQYF. The CDR3 region has the DNA TGTGCCAGCACCGCTTACTATGATACGCAGTATTTT.

The chain combines TRBV7-9 with TRBJ2-5; weak D call: TRBD2 (5 bases). With 5 bases removed from V and 5 bases from J, the gap between germline ends came to 15 bases. This CDR3 contains 14 residues. Germline values: CDR1 SEHNR, CDR2 FQNEAQ (reference sequence). The CDR3 DNA is TGTGCCAGCAGCCAAGTGGTCGGCGGGGAGACCCAGTACTTC. Translation: CASSQVVGGETQYF.

This sequence joins TRBV18 and TRBJ1-4, with D uncertain. V lost 6 bases to trimming and J lost 0 bases, with 8 bases between them. Germline-derived CDR1 and CDR2 are KGHSH and LQKENI. The CDR3 has 14 residues. The CDR3 here is CASSQASTNEKLFF. The CDR3 DNA sequence: TGTGCCAGCTCGCAGGCCTCAACTAATGAAAAACTGTTTTTT.

The chain carries TRBV2 and TRBJ1-1; D is ambiguous. The germline V gene encodes CDR1 SNHLY and CDR2 FYNNEI. The V gene lost 4 bases and the J gene lost 0 bases, with 9 bases spanning the gap. The CDR3 consists of 14 residues. For the CDR3, the DNA is TGTGCCAGCAGTGGACAACCGATGAACACTGAAGCTTTCTTT. It codes for CASSGQPMNTEAFF. Drawing the rest from reference TRBV2 and TRBJ1-1, the complete variable domain is EPEVTQTPSHQVTQMGQEVILRCVPISNHLYFYWYRQILGQKVEFLVSFYNNEISEKSEIFDDQFSVERPDGSNFTLKIRSTKLEDSAMYFCASSGQPMNTEAFFGQGTRLTVV.

The chain uses TRBV6-6 and TRBJ2-7, with TRBD2 as a possible D gene (6 bases). Germline V gene lookup returns CDR1 MNHNY and CDR2 SVGAGI (reference sequence). This CDR3 spans 14 amino acids. Trimming pared 4 bases from V and 5 bases from J, leaving 15 bases between. In nucleotides, the CDR3 is TGTGCCAGCAGTTCGGGACGCTGGGGGGACGAGCAGTACTTC. Translation gives CASSSGRWGDEQYF.

The rearrangement uses TRBV5-8 and TRBJ2-7, with no clear D. Germline V gives CDR1 SGHTS, CDR2 YDEGEE. V lost 2 bases to trimming and J lost 3 bases, with 3 bases between them. CDR3 length equals 11 residues. CDR3 nucleotides: TGTGCCAGCAGCTTTGTCTACGAGCAGTACTTC. Encoded protein: CASSFVYEQYF.

J is TRBJ2-3 and V is TRBV5-1; 7 bases are a match to TRBD1. Germline CDR1 reads SGHRS; CDR2 reads YFSETQ. There are 13 residues in the CDR3. Unmatched junction bases numbered 6, after V lost 8 bases and J lost 3 bases. In nucleotides, the CDR3 is TGCGCCAGTTGCCAACAGGGGACAGATACGCAGTATTTT. Its translation is CASCQQGTDTQYF.

For the CDR3, the DNA is TGTGCCAGCTCACGGGCAATGAACACTGAAGCTTTCTTT. This sequence encodes CASSRAMNTEAFF. The chain is built from TRBV18 and TRBJ1-1; D not certain. Trimming cost V 4 bases and J 0 bases, with 6 bases left between them. This CDR3 is 13 amino acids long. The V gene's germline CDR1 is KGHSH and CDR2 LQKENI.